Listed below are T cell receptor beta chains from one sample, sequenced in a study of identical twins. TCRdb reanalysed the 5' RACE reads using MiXCR and keeps one entry per CDR3 protein. The data contain 650,000 to 750,000 distinct CDR3 sequences, about 20% of them seen just once; the ten biggest clones take up more than 4%. A further study also used this sample, focusing on T cells expressing NK-cell markers.

The material sequenced was PBMCs. These receptors came from a woman aged 18-29 years in good health. The CDR3 runs from the conserved cysteine through the conserved F or W. The order of the fields is clone size, D gene, J gene, V gene, CDR3 protein, CDR3 DNA. D genes are given only for firm matches. Clone size is shown for a subset of rows, as once, few, many or a class of expanded clone.

>.|TRBD2|TRBJ2-3|TRBV5-6
CASSLRRRGDTDTQYF
TGTGCCAGCAGCTTGAGAAGGCGGGGGGACACAGATACGCAGTATTTT
>.|.|TRBJ2-5|TRBV12-3/TRBV12-4
CASRTGGHQETQYF
TGTGCCAGCAGAACGGGCGGACACCAAGAGACCCAGTACTTC
>.|TRBD1|TRBJ2-3|TRBV20-1
CSARVGTGRTDTQYF
TGCAGTGCTAGAGTAGGGACAGGTCGCACAGATACGCAGTATTTT
>.|TRBD1|TRBJ2-7|TRBV25-1
CASITTGQGFAYEQYF
TGTGCCAGCATTACCACCGGACAGGGATTCGCCTACGAGCAGTACTTC
>few|.|TRBJ2-4|TRBV7-2
CASSLGLKNIQYF
TGTGCCAGCAGCTTAGGACTTAAAAACATTCAGTACTTC
>.|.|TRBJ2-3|TRBV6-5
CASSYSTGMGTDTQYF
TGTGCCAGCAGTTACTCGACGGGAATGGGGACAGATACGCAGTATTTT
>.|.|TRBJ1-1|TRBV5-1
CASSLEPRSGEAFF
TGCGCCAGCAGCTTGGAGCCCCGGTCTGGTGAAGCTTTCTTT
>few|TRBD1|TRBJ2-2|TRBV5-1
CASSLAGGAAGELFF
TGCGCCAGCAGCTTGGCAGGGGGCGCCGCCGGGGAGCTGTTTTTT
>.|TRBD2|TRBJ2-3|TRBV6-1
CASSESGLVVRDTQYF
TGTGCCAGCAGTGAATCGGGACTAGTGGTGAGGGATACGCAGTATTTT
>few|.|TRBJ2-7|TRBV12-3/TRBV12-4
CASSSIQVKPGPKPGTYEQYF
TGTGCCAGCAGTTCCATACAGGTTAAACCTGGCCCTAAACCTGGGACCTACGAGCAGTACTTC
>many|TRBD1|TRBJ2-3|TRBV29-1
CSVEGQGVSGDTQYF
TGCAGCGTTGAGGGGCAGGGGGTCTCAGGAGATACGCAGTATTTT
>few|TRBD2|TRBJ2-5|TRBV5-1
CASSPTILAGVPQETQYF
TGCGCCAGCAGCCCGACCATATTAGCGGGAGTGCCCCAAGAGACCCAGTACTTC
>.|TRBD1|TRBJ2-7|TRBV12-5
CASGLVDRVMFYEQYF
TGTGCTAGTGGTTTGGTGGACAGGGTGATGTTCTACGAGCAGTACTTC
>few|.|TRBJ2-1|TRBV6-2/TRBV6-3
CASSYRREPLTEQFF
TGTGCCAGCAGTTATAGGCGTGAACCTTTAACGGAGCAGTTCTTC
>.|.|TRBJ2-1|TRBV10-3
CAISGSANEQFF
TGTGCCATCAGTGGGTCAGCCAATGAGCAGTTCTTC
>.|.|TRBJ1-5|TRBV6-1
CASSLSGRGDQPQHF
TGTGCCAGCAGTCTCTCCGGAAGGGGCGATCAGCCCCAGCATTTT
>many|.|TRBJ1-4|TRBV4-2
CASSPYRLGEEKLFF
TGTGCCAGCAGCCCTTACAGGCTCGGAGAAGAAAAACTGTTTTTT
>.|.|TRBJ2-1|TRBV29-1
CSVESPAYNEQFF
TGCAGCGTTGAATCGCCTGCCTACAATGAGCAGTTCTTC
>many|TRBD1|TRBJ1-1|TRBV2
CATQTGLNTEAFF
TGTGCCACCCAGACAGGGCTGAACACTGAAGCTTTCTTT
>few|.|TRBJ1-2|TRBV10-3
CAISVKSNYGYTF
TGTGCCATCAGTGTGAAGTCTAACTATGGCTACACCTTC
>.|.|TRBJ2-3|TRBV5-1
CASSEGFVGTDTQYF
TGCGCCAGCAGTGAAGGGTTTGTCGGCACAGATACGCAGTATTTC
>.|.|TRBJ2-3|TRBV9
CASSVEEDTQYF
TGTGCCAGCAGCGTAGAGGAGGATACGCAGTATTTT
>.|.|TRBJ2-1|TRBV5-5
CASSFAFSSYNEQFF
TGTGCCAGCAGCTTCGCCTTTAGTTCCTACAATGAGCAGTTCTTC
>few|.|TRBJ2-3|TRBV3-1
CASSQESRGSSTDTQYF
TGTGCCAGCAGCCAAGAAAGTCGCGGGTCAAGCACAGATACGCAGTATTTT
>few|.|TRBJ2-3|TRBV7-2
CASSLQGSGGGDTQYF
TGTGCCAGCAGCTTACAGGGTAGCGGAGGGGGGGATACGCAGTATTTT
>.|.|TRBJ2-1|TRBV20-1
CSARVGTPYNEQFF
TGCAGTGCTAGAGTAGGAACCCCCTACAATGAGCAGTTCTTC
>few|TRBD1|TRBJ2-7|TRBV15
CATSRDRGQGAYEQYF
TGTGCCACCAGCAGAGATCGGGGACAGGGGGCTTACGAGCAGTACTTC
>.|.|TRBJ1-6|TRBV14
CASSQAQTNNSPLHF
TGTGCCAGCAGCCAAGCCCAGACCAATAATTCACCCCTCCACTTT
>.|TRBD1|TRBJ2-7|TRBV12-3/TRBV12-4
CASSSRDRGLRYEQYF
TGTGCCAGCAGTTCCCGGGACAGGGGGCTCCGCTACGAGCAGTACTTC
>few|.|TRBJ2-2|TRBV20-1
CSARLNWGGELFF
TGCAGTGCTAGACTGAATTGGGGCGGGGAGCTGTTTTTT
>.|.|TRBJ2-1|TRBV12-3/TRBV12-4
CACSLRGTGSVTYNEQFF
TGTGCCTGCAGTTTACGGGGGACCGGGAGTGTTACCTACAATGAGCAGTTCTTC
>.|.|TRBJ1-1|TRBV29-1
CSVERRWRRGEAFF
TGCAGCGTTGAACGACGGTGGAGACGGGGTGAAGCTTTCTTT
>.|TRBD2|TRBJ2-1|TRBV19
CASNEPAGAQFF
TGTGCCAGTAATGAACCGGCGGGAGCACAGTTCTTC
>.|TRBD2|TRBJ2-3|TRBV5-1
CASSSGTRKDTQYF
TGCGCCAGCAGCTCCGGGACTAGAAAAGATACGCAGTATTTT
>many|.|TRBJ2-1|TRBV12-3/TRBV12-4
CASSLGAGEQFF
TGTGCCAGCAGTTTGGGGGCCGGTGAGCAGTTCTTC
>.|TRBD2|TRBJ2-7|TRBV10-3
CAISTSGGSSYEQYF
TGTGCCATCAGTACTAGCGGAGGGAGCTCCTACGAGCAGTACTTC
>few|.|TRBJ1-2|TRBV12-3/TRBV12-4
CASSLSGPNYGYTF
TGTGCCAGCAGCCTCTCAGGTCCTAACTATGGCTACACCTTC
>few|.|TRBJ2-1|TRBV3-1
CASSLWDLRNEQFF
TGTGCCAGCAGCCTTTGGGACTTACGCAATGAGCAGTTCTTC
>few|.|TRBJ1-1|TRBV2
CASSEKVFTEAFF
TGTGCCAGCAGTGAGAAGGTTTTCACTGAAGCTTTCTTT
>.|.|TRBJ2-7|TRBV11-1
CASSPVSGTNTYEQYF
TGTGCCAGCAGCCCAGTAAGCGGGACAAACACCTACGAGCAGTACTTC
>.|TRBD2|TRBJ2-7|TRBV12-3/TRBV12-4
CASSSHPGLEIPEQYF
TGTGCCAGCAGTTCACACCCGGGACTAGAGATACCCGAGCAGTACTTC
>.|.|TRBJ1-3|TRBV7-6
CASSKEGAGNTIYF
TGTGCCAGCAGCAAGGAGGGCGCTGGAAACACCATATATTTT
>.|TRBD2|TRBJ2-1|TRBV12-3/TRBV12-4
CTCSPNRILAGGGYNEQFF
TGTACCTGCAGTCCAAACCGAATACTAGCGGGGGGAGGCTACAATGAGCAGTTCTTC
>.|.|TRBJ2-3|TRBV7-8
CASTQSPSTDTQYF
TGTGCCAGCACCCAGAGTCCTAGCACAGATACGCAGTATTTT
>.|.|TRBJ2-7|TRBV27
CASRAGEGAFYEQYF
TGTGCCAGCAGGGCCGGGGAGGGGGCTTTTTACGAGCAGTACTTC
>many|TRBD2|TRBJ2-7|TRBV25-1
CASSDPQSGAIYEQYF
TGTGCCAGCAGTGACCCTCAAAGCGGGGCTATCTACGAGCAGTACTTC
>.|.|TRBJ2-3|TRBV20-1
CSARPGGTDTQYF
TGCAGTGCTAGACCAGGGGGCACAGATACGCAGTATTTT
>.|TRBD1|TRBJ2-1|TRBV5-4
CASSLAPTGQGGDEQFF
TGTGCCAGCAGCTTGGCCCCAACGGGACAGGGGGGGGATGAGCAGTTCTTC
>few|TRBD1|TRBJ2-3|TRBV20-1
CSARDGTGGRSGTDTQYF
TGCAGTGCTAGAGATGGGACAGGGGGTAGGTCAGGCACAGATACGCAGTATTTT
>.|.|TRBJ2-7|TRBV20-1
CSASTRKDEQYF
TGCAGTGCTAGTACCAGGAAGGACGAGCAGTACTTC
>many|.|TRBJ2-7|TRBV12-3/TRBV12-4
CASSHLTRPDEQYF
TGTGCCAGCAGTCACCTGACTAGACCTGACGAGCAGTACTTC
>many|.|TRBJ2-7|TRBV20-1
CSARGGLTYEQYF
TGCAGTGCTAGAGGTGGGCTGACCTACGAGCAGTACTTC
>.|.|TRBJ2-3|TRBV20-1
CSASNRERSTDTQYF
TGCAGTGCTTCAAACAGGGAACGGAGCACAGATACGCAGTATTTT
>few|.|TRBJ2-6|TRBV20-1
CSARDREGSSGANVLTF
TGCAGTGCTAGAGATCGTGAGGGATCCTCCGGGGCCAACGTCCTGACTTTC
>few|.|TRBJ2-3|TRBV7-9
CASSLARLGPSTDTQYF
TGTGCCAGCAGCTTAGCCCGACTAGGGCCCAGCACAGATACGCAGTATTTT
>few|TRBD2|TRBJ2-7|TRBV7-8
CASSLPAGTTYEQYF
TGTGCCAGCAGCTTACCAGCGGGAACTACCTACGAGCAGTACTTC
>few|.|TRBJ1-5|TRBV10-3
CAISESGSRYSNQPQHF
TGTGCCATCAGTGAGTCAGGGAGCAGGTATAGCAATCAGCCCCAGCATTTT